The rows below give T cell receptor beta chains drawn from one sample of a study of read filtering for tumor transcriptome and immune sequencing. Each CDR3 protein is one row after TCRdb ran MiXCR on the reads. The sample has tens of thousands of distinct CDR3 sequences, about 18% seen once. The specimen was a population of CD138-negative cells sorted from bone marrow. The source is a donor over 35 with multiple myeloma. The conserved cysteine and the conserved F or W are not part of the CDR3 here.

CDR3	V	J
ASSNSGQRNEQF	TRBV5-1	TRBJ2-1
ASSSPVGGWQETQY	TRBV27	TRBJ2-5
SASPGASGAGELF	TRBV20-1	TRBJ2-2
TSSQASDSSGANVLT	TRBV1	TRBJ2-6
ASSPPRVNNEQF	TRBV18	TRBJ2-1
ASSPYFRQGDSYGYT	TRBV28	TRBJ1-2
SARLAGGPGETQY	TRBV20-1	TRBJ2-5
ASSLAGLDEQF	TRBV5-1	TRBJ2-1
ASSLGLVPDTQY	TRBV5-1	TRBJ2-3
ASSDGAGGTDTQY	TRBV6-4	TRBJ2-3
ASSIGTGTEAF	TRBV19	TRBJ1-1
ASSPTGSGNQPQH	TRBV18	TRBJ1-5
ASSPRLAGQKETQY	TRBV7-7	TRBJ2-5